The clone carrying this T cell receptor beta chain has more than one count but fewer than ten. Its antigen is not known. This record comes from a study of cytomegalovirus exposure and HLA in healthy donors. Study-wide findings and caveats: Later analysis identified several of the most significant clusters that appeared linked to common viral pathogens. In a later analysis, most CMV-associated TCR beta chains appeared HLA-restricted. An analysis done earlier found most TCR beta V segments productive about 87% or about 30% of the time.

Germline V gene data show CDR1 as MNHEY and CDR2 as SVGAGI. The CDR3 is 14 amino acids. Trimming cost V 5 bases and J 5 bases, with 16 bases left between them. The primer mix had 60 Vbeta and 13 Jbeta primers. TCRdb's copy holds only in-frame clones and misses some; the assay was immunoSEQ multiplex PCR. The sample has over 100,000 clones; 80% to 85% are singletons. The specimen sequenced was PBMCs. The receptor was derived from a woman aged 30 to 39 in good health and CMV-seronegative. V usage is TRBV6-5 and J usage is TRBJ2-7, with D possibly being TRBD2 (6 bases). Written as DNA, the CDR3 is TGTGCCAGCAGTGTAGGAGGGAATGGGGACGAGCAGTACTTC. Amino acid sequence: CASSVGGNGDEQYF.